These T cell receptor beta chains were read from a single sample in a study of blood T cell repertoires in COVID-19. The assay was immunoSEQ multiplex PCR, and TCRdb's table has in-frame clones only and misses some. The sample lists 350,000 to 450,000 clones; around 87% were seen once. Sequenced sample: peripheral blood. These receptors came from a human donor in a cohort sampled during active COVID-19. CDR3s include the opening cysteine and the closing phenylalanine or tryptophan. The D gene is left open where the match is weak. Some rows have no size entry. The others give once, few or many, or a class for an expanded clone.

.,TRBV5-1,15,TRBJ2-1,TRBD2,TGCGCCAGCAGCTTGGGGACTAGCGTCAGGGGTGAGCAGTTCTTC,CASSLGTSVRGEQFF
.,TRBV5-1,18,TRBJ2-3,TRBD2,TGCGCCAGCAGCTGGGGGACCGGGGGGTCCCTCGGCACAGATACGCAGTATTTT,CASSWGTGGSLGTDTQYF
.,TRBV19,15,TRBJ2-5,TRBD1,TGTGCCAGTAGTGCCTCCGGGACAGCGATCGAGACCCAGTACTTC,CASSASGTAIETQYF
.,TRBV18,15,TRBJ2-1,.,TGTGCCAGCTCAATGGGGGCCATAATTTTTAATGAGCAGTTCTTC,CASSMGAIIFNEQFF
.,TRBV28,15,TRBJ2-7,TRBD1,TGTGCCAGCAGTTTGGAGGGGACAGGGGGCGGGGAGCAGTACTTC,CASSLEGTGGGEQYF
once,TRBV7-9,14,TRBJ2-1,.,TGTGCCAGCAGCTTAGTCCAGGGGATCAATGAGCAGTTCTTC,CASSLVQGINEQFF
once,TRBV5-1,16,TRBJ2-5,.,TGCGCCAGCAGCTTGCTATCCCGGGTCGGAGGGGAGACCCAGTACTTC,CASSLLSRVGGETQYF
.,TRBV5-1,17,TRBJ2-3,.,TGCGCCAGCAGCCTCCGCGGGACCCGGGGACGCACAGATACGCAGTATTTT,CASSLRGTRGRTDTQYF
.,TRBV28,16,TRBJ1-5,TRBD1,TGTGCCAGCAGTTTAACCGGGACAGGGGTGAGTCAGCCCCAGCATTTT,CASSLTGTGVSQPQHF
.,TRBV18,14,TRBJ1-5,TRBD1,TGTGCCAGCTCTACAGGGGCAAGCAATCAGCCCCAGCATTTT,CASSTGASNQPQHF
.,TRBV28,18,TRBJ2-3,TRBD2,TGTGCCAGCAGCCCCGGACGTCAAGCGGGAGGGTTTTTGGATACGCAGTATTTT,CASSPGRQAGGFLDTQYF
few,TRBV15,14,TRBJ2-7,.,TGTGCCACCGGAGACCCGGCTCATACCTACGAGCAGTACTTC,CATGDPAHTYEQYF
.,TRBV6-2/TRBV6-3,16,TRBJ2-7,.,TGTGCCAGCAGTTTCCGGGGCAGGGGTGATCCCTACGAGCAGTACTTC,CASSFRGRGDPYEQYF
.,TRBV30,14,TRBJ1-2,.,TGTGCCTTCTCCACTCCCCTACGCCCTTATGGCTACACCTTC,CAFSTPLRPYGYTF
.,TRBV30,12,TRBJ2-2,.,TGTGCCTGGAGTGCGGTCACCGGGGAGCTGTTTTTT,CAWSAVTGELFF
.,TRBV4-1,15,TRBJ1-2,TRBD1,TGCGCCAGCAATCCGGGACAGGGGTCCCTCTATGGCTACACCTTC,CASNPGQGSLYGYTF
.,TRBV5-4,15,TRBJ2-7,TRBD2,TGTGCCAGCAGCATGGAGCGGGATCCCACCTACGAGCAGTACTTC,CASSMERDPTYEQYF
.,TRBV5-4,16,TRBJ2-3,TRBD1,TGTGCCAGCAGCCCTGCTCCTACAGGGGGCACAGATACGCAGTATTTT,CASSPAPTGGTDTQYF
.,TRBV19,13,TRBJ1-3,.,TGTGCCAGTAGACCGGCGGGGGGAAACACCATATATTTT,CASRPAGGNTIYF
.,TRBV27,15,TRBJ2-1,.,TGTGCCAGCAGCGTGACTAGTTTAAGCTACAATGAGCAGTTCTTC,CASSVTSLSYNEQFF
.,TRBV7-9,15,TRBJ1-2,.,TGTGCCAGCAGCTCATCCCTTCAGGGTTGGTATGGCTACACCTTC,CASSSSLQGWYGYTF
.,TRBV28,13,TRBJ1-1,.,TGTGCCAGCAGTACTTGGGGGGGGACTGAAGCTTTCTTT,CASSTWGGTEAFF
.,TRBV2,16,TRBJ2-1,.,TGTGCCAGCAGTCCCCCGGGCGGGGAAGCCTACAATGAGCAGTTCTTC,CASSPPGGEAYNEQFF
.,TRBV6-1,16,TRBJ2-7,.,TGTGCCAGCAGTGAAGTGAGGGGGACCCACTCCTACGAGCAGTACTTC,CASSEVRGTHSYEQYF
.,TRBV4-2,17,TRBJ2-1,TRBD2,TGTGCCAGCAGCCAAGATGGTAGCGGGGGGTGGTACAATGAGCAGTTCTTC,CASSQDGSGGWYNEQFF
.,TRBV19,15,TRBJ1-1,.,TGTGCCAGTAGTATAGATCGTCGGGGGGACACTGAAGCTTTCTTT,CASSIDRRGDTEAFF
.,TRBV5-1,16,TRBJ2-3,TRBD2,TGCGCCAGCAGCTTGGCCCTAGCGGGGCCCACAGATACGCAGTATTTT,CASSLALAGPTDTQYF
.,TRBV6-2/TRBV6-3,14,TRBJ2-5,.,TGTGCCAGCAGCCCCTGGGGCCCGCTGGATGTACAGTACTTC,CASSPWGPLDVQYF
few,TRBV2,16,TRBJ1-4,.,TGTGCCAGCAGTGCCCTGCGGGTGGGGACTAATGAAAAACTGTTTTTT,CASSALRVGTNEKLFF
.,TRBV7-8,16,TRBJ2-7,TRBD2,TGTGCCAGCAGCTTAACCGGGACTAGCGGTCTATACGAGCAGTACTTC,CASSLTGTSGLYEQYF
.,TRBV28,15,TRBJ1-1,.,TGTGCCAGCAGTCCCCCTGGGCAGATGAACACTGAAGCTTTCTTT,CASSPPGQMNTEAFF
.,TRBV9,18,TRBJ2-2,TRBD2,TGTGCCAGCAGCCCCACCGGGACTAGCGGGGGGAACACCGGGGAGCTGTTTTTT,CASSPTGTSGGNTGELFF
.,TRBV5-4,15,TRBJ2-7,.,TGTGCCAGCACTCCGGGGAGGGGGGCAATCTACGAGCAGTACTTC,CASTPGRGAIYEQYF
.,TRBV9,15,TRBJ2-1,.,TGTGCCAGCAGCGTGGGCGCAAGCTCCTACAATGAGCAGTTCTTC,CASSVGASSYNEQFF
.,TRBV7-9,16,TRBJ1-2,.,TGTGCCAGCAGCTTAGCGGGAGGGAGCAGGCAGGGTGGCTACACCTTC,CASSLAGGSRQGGYTF
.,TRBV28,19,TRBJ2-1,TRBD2,TGTGCCAGCGGCCTAGACCGGGGACTAGCGGGAGGGCTTTACAATGAGCAGTTCTTC,CASGLDRGLAGGLYNEQFF
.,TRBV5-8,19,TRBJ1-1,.,TGTGCCAGCAGCTCCCGCCGTTCAAATATTCTAGGAGTAAACACTGAAGCTTTCTTT,CASSSRRSNILGVNTEAFF
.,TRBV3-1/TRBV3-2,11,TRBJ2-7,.,TGTGCCAGCAGTTTGCAGGGGGAGCAGTACTTC,CASSLQGEQYF
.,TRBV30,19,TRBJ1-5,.,TGTGCCTGGAGTGCACAAGGGGGGGGCGAATATAAACCCTATCAGCCCCAGCATTTT,CAWSAQGGGEYKPYQPQHF
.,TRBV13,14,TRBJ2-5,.,TGTGCCAGCAGCTATACGGGGGTTCAAGAGACCCAGTACTTC,CASSYTGVQETQYF
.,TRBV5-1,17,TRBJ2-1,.,TGCGCCAGCAGCGCGCTGAGTACTAAAAGCTCCTACAATGAGCAGTTCTTC,CASSALSTKSSYNEQFF
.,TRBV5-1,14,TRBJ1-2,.,TGCGCCAGCAGCTTGCCGGGATCTAACTATGGCTACACCTTC,CASSLPGSNYGYTF
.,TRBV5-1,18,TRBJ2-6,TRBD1,TGCGCCAGCAGCTTGGGACAGGGGGCTAGCGCTGGGGCCAACGTCCTGACTTTC,CASSLGQGASAGANVLTF
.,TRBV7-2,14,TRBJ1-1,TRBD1,TGTGCCAGCAGCAGACAGGGTAGGACCGAACAAGCTTTCTTT,CASSRQGRTEQAFF
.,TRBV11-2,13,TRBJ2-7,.,TGTGCCAGCAGCTTAGGATCGTTTCAGGAGGGGAGCTTC,CASSLGSFQEGSF
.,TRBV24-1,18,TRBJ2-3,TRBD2,TGTGCCACCAGTGATACTCGACCCGGGACTAGCGACACAGATACGCAGTATTTT,CATSDTRPGTSDTDTQYF
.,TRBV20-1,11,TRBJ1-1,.,TGCAGTGCTATTATGAACACTGAAGCTTTCTTT,CSAIMNTEAFF
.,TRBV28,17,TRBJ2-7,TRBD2,TGTGCCAGCAGCCTCCCCCGGGGGGGCGGGAGGGCCAACGAGCAGTACTTC,CASSLPRGGGRANEQYF
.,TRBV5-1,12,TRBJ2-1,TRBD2,TGCGCCAGCAGACGGGGGGGCGATGAGCAGTTCTTC,CASRRGGDEQFF
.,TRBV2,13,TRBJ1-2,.,TGTGCCAGCAGTGAAGGAGGGTACTATGGCTACACCTTC,CASSEGGYYGYTF